One and the same sample provided the 6 T cell receptor beta chains below, sequenced in a study of T cell clonality in common variable immunodeficiency. Using immunoSEQ multiplex PCR, the repertoire was profiled, and TCRdb retains in-frame clones only, with some absent. This sample has some 25,000 clones, each found more than once. Study-wide results and caveats: Fewer deletions and N-nucleotide insertions were reportedly seen in common variable immunodeficiency TCR beta sequences.

For these TCRs, the target antigens are not known. Sequencing input: peripheral blood mononuclear cells. The receptor set was obtained from a human donor with common variable immunodeficiency.

About this clone: The observed sequence ends 3 residues before the CDR3 terminus, with the missing tail filled in from the germline J gene. This chain connects TRBV7-2 to TRBJ1-1, with D unresolved. Germline V lookup: CDR1 SGHTA, CDR2 FQGNSA. The V end was cut by 8 bases, the J end by 4 bases, with 14 bases between. CDR3 length equals 13 residues. The CDR3 is CASLKGRGTEAFF. The part of the CDR3 DNA that was read is TGTGCCAGCTTAAAGGGCCGAGGCACTGAA. Full variable domain (outside the CDR3, taken from reference TRBV7-2 and TRBJ1-1): GAGVSQSPSNKVTEKGKDVELRCDPISGHTALYWYRQSLGQGLEFLIYFQGNSAPDKSGLPSDRFSAERTGGSVSTLTIQRTQQEDSAVYLCASLKGRGTEAFFGQGTRLTVV.

This clone was seen many times. The read ends 3 residues before the CDR3 terminus; that terminus is restored from the germline J gene. The chain combines TRBV20-1 with TRBJ2-1; a possible D gene is TRBD2 (6 bases). Germline loops: CDR1 DFQATT, CDR2 SNEGSKA (reference sequence). This CDR3 region has 16 residues. Trimming removed 3 bases from V and 0 bases from J, with 15 bases in between. The CDR3 loop reads CSASGTFQGSYNEQFF. Partial CDR3 DNA: TGCAGTGCTAGTGGGACTTTTCAAGGCTCCTACAATGAG.

In this sample, this clone turned up a few times. The CDR3 end falls 3 residues outside the read, so it is completed with the germline J gene. The V call is TRBV6-2 or TRBV6-3, the J call TRBJ2-3; 8 bases fit TRBD1. Germline trimming cut 7 bases from V and 1 base from J; bases unmatched to any gene: 10. This CDR3 contains 16 residues. Germline CDR1 reads MNHEY; CDR2 reads SVGEGT. Partial CDR3 DNA: TGTGCCAGCAAATTCTCGGACAGGGTGGGCACAGATACG. Its translation is CASKFSDRVGTDT. The whole CDR3 is CASKFSDRVGTDTQYF.

This clone has ten or more counts. The read ends 3 residues before the CDR3 terminus; that terminus is restored from the germline J gene. J is TRBJ2-7 and V is TRBV19, with D perhaps assigned TRBD1 or TRBD2 (5 bases each). Germline CDR1 and CDR2: LNHDA and SQIVND (reference sequence). The CDR3 consists of 14 residues. V was pared by 3 bases and J by 3 bases, with 12 bases between. CDR3 bases read: TGTGCCAGTAGTATTGGCCTGAGGGGCTACGAG. Translation: CASSIGLRGYE. In full, the CDR3 is CASSIGLRGYEQYF.

This clone occurred many times. From the germline J gene comes the end of the CDR3, since the read stops 3 residues before it. Within the sample, other DNA sequences also encode this same CDR3. The J gene is TRBJ1-5, the V gene TRBV11-3; no definite D call. CDR3 length equals 13 residues. The V end lost 7 bases, the J end lost 6 bases, and 13 bases lay between the germline ends. Germline V gene sequence: CDR1 SGHNT, CDR2 YENEEA. The CDR3 here is CASKPPIRQPQHF. The part of the CDR3 DNA that was read is TGTGCCAGCAAGCCCCCCATCCGTCAGCCC.

This clone was counted ten times or more. Sequencing ends 3 residues short of the CDR3 end; the germline J gene provides the rest. The chain employs TRBV7-8 and TRBJ1-4, with 8 bases matching TRBD1. J gave up 6 bases and V 0 bases, and 6 bases lay outside the gene matches. The germline V gene has CDR1 SGHVS and CDR2 FQNEAQ. This CDR3 has 16 amino acids. The CDR3 bases that were read are TGTGCCAGCAGCTTAGCAGGACAGGGTAGCTATGAAAAA. Translation: CASSLAGQGSYEK. The complete CDR3 protein is CASSLAGQGSYEKLFF.